Listed here is a single T cell receptor beta chain. As yet, its antigen is unknown. The sample belongs to a study of OX40 agonist ivuxolimab in advanced cancers. Findings of the study overall: Some nonresponders likewise displayed low normalized T-cell clonal expansion.

TCRdb's table, derived via immunoSEQ multiplex PCR, lists solely in-frame clones and lacks some. This table has about 60,000 clones, 80% to 90% appearing once. Looked up from germline, CDR1 is MDHEN and CDR2 is SYDVKM. The CDR3 has 13 residues. V was shortened by 7 bases and J by 4 bases, with 13 bases between the two germline ends. This rearrangement joins TRBV28 to TRBJ1-2; D perhaps matches TRBD1 (6 bases). The TCR was taken from an adult with an advanced solid tumor such as melanoma, head and neck, liver or kidney cancer. Material: CD4+ or CD8+ T cells sorted from blood, obtained in a trial of the OX40 agonist ivuxolimab. The CDR3 loop is CASISQGSYGYTF. In DNA, the CDR3 is TGTGCCAGCATCTCACAGGGTTCCTATGGCTACACCTTC.